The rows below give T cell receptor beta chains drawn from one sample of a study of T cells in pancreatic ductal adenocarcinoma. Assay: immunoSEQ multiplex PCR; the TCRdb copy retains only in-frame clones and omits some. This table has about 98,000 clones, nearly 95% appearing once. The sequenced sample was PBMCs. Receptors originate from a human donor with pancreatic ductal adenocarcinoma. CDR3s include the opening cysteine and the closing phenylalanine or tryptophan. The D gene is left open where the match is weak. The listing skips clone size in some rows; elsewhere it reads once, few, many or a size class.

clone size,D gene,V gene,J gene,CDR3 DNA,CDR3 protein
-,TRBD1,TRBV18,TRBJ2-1,TGTGCCAGCTCACTCCGACCGGGACAGGGGAATGAGCAGTTCTTC,CASSLRPGQGNEQFF
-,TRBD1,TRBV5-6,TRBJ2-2,TGTGCCAGCAGCTTGTTAACAGGGGCCACCGGGGAGCTGTTTTTT,CASSLLTGATGELFF
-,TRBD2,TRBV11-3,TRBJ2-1,TGTGCCAGCAGCTTTAGCGGGAGCTTCGATGAGCAGTTCTTC,CASSFSGSFDEQFF
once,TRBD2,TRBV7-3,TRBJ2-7,TGTGCCAGCAGCCGTGGACTAGCGGGGTACGAGCAGTACTTC,CASSRGLAGYEQYF
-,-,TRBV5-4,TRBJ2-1,TGTGCCAGCAGCTGGCCCATTGGGGGACACGGCCTCAATGAGCAGTTCTTC,CASSWPIGGHGLNEQFF
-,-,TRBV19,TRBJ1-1,TGTGCCAGTAGTCCAACAGGGTACACTGAAGCTTTCTTT,CASSPTGYTEAFF
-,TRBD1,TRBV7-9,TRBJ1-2,TGTGCCAGCACCCTCGCCCCGGGACAGGGGGCCTATGGCTACACCTTC,CASTLAPGQGAYGYTF
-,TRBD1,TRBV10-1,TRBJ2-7,TGCGCCAGCATTCCACCGCAAACCGGGACAGGGAAGTACGAGCAGTACTTC,CASIPPQTGTGKYEQYF
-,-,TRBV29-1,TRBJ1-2,TGCAGCGTCGACGACGGACAGAACTATGGCTACACCTTC,CSVDDGQNYGYTF
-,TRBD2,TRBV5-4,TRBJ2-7,TGTGCCAGCAGCTGGGGGGGGGAGCGGGAGAACGAGCAGTACTTC,CASSWGGERENEQYF
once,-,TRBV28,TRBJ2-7,TGTGCCAGCAGTGGGCCTAGTAGGGGAACCTACGAGCAGTACTTC,CASSGPSRGTYEQYF
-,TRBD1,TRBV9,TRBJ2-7,TGTGCCAGCAGCGTTGCCGGGACAGCGGATTACGAGCAGTACTTC,CASSVAGTADYEQYF
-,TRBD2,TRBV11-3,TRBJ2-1,TGTGCCAGCAGCTTAGGGACTAGCGGGTACGGGAATGAGCAGTTCTTC,CASSLGTSGYGNEQFF
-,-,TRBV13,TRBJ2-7,TGTGCCAGCAGCCCCCGAGGACAGCCCTACGAGCAGTACTTC,CASSPRGQPYEQYF
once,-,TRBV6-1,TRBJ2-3,TGTGCCAGCAGTGAAGAAGGGGAAGTTGGGGATACGCAGTATTTT,CASSEEGEVGDTQYF
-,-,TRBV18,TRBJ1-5,TGTGCCAGCTCACGGGTAGGCGGGGTGGGAGATCCCCAGCATTTT,CASSRVGGVGDPQHF
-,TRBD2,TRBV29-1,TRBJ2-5,TGCAGCGTTGAAGGGACTAGCGGGCAAGAGACCCAGTACTTC,CSVEGTSGQETQYF
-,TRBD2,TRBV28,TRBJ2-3,TGTGCCAGCAGATCAGCGGGAGCTTCCGCAGATACGCAGTATTTT,CASRSAGASADTQYF
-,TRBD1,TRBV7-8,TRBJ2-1,TGTGCCAGCAGCTCACATCACAGGGGGCAGTACAATGAGCAGTTCTTC,CASSSHHRGQYNEQFF
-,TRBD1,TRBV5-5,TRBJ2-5,TGTGCCAGCAGCACCGGGACAGTCCAAGAGACCCAGTACTTC,CASSTGTVQETQYF
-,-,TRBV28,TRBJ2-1,TGTGCCAGCAGTCCCGCGGCGGGGACCTACAATGAGCAGTTCTTC,CASSPAAGTYNEQFF
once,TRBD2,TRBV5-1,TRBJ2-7,TGCGCCAGCAGCTTCGGGCGGGAGGGCCTCAGAGGCGAGCAGTACTTC,CASSFGREGLRGEQYF
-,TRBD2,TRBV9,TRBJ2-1,TGTGCCAGCAGCGTAGAGGGTCCTAGCGGGGGATACAATGAGCAGTTCTTC,CASSVEGPSGGYNEQFF
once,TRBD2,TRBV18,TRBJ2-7,TGTGCCAGCTCAAGGGTCGGCGGGAGGGTAGACGAGCAGTACTTC,CASSRVGGRVDEQYF
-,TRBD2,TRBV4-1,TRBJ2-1,TGCGCCAGCAGCCAAGAATTCGCGGGAGATATCTACAATGAGCAGTTCTTC,CASSQEFAGDIYNEQFF
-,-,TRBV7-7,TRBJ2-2,TGTGCTAGCAGCTTTAGTAGTACCGGGGAGCTGTTTTTT,CASSFSSTGELFF
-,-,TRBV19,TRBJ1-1,TGTGCCAGTAGTATTTCCGGACAGCCCTCCACTGAAGCTTTCTTT,CASSISGQPSTEAFF
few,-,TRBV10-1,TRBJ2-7,TGCGCCAGCAAGGCGGGCAACTCCTACGAGCAGTACTTC,CASKAGNSYEQYF
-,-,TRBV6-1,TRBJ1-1,TGTGCCAGCAGTGAAGTTTTCAGGAACACTGAAGCTTTCTTT,CASSEVFRNTEAFF
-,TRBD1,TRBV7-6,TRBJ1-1,TGTGCCAGCAGCGCGGGACAGACGAACACTGAAGCTTTCTTT,CASSAGQTNTEAFF
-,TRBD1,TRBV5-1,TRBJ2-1,TGCGCCAGCAGCCTAGGGACAGGGGCCCACAATGAGCAGTTCTTC,CASSLGTGAHNEQFF
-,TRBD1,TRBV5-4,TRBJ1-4,TGTGCCAGCAGCTTGGCGACAGGGGGAAAACTGTTTTTT,CASSLATGGKLFF
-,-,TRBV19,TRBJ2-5,TGTGCCAGTAGTATAGACTACCTCCAAGAGACCCAGTACTTC,CASSIDYLQETQYF
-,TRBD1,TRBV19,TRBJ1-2,TGTGCCAGTAGTCAAGGGTCCGGGACAGGGGGCTATGGCTACACCTTC,CASSQGSGTGGYGYTF
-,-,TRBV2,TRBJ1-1,TGTGCCAGTCAGGGTGAAGCTTTCTTT,CASQGEAFF
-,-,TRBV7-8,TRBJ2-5,TGTGCCAGCAGCTTACTTTACCAAGAGACCCAGTACTTC,CASSLLYQETQYF
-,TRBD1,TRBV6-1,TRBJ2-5,TGTGCCAGCAGGGCAGGGACAGGGAGGGAGACCCAGTACTTC,CASRAGTGRETQYF
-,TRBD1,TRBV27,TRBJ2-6,TGTGCCAGCAGTTTCGCCGGGACAGGGAAGTCTGGGGCCAACGTCCTGACTTTC,CASSFAGTGKSGANVLTF
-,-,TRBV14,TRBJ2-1,TGTGCCAGCAGCCAAGGGAGCGGAACCTACAATGAGCAGTTCTTC,CASSQGSGTYNEQFF
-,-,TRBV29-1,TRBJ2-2,TGCAGCGTTGATGGGGGGGCAGGCGGGGAGCTGTTTTTT,CSVDGGAGGELFF
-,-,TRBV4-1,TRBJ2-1,TGCGCCAGCAGCCAAGTTAGCTCCAACAATGAGCAGTTCTTC,CASSQVSSNNEQFF
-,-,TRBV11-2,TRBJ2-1,TGTGCCAGCAGCCCCGACCCGGAGAGCTCCTACAATGAGCAGTTCTTC,CASSPDPESSYNEQFF